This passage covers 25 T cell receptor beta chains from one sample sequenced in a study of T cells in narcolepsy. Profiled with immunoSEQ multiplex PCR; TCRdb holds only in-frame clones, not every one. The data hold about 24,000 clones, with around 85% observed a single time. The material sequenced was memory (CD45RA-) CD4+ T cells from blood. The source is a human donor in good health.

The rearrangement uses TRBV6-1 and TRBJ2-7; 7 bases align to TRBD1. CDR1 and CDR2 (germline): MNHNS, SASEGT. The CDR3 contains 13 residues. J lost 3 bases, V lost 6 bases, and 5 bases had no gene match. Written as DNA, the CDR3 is TGTGCCAGCAGACAGGGACAGTACTACGAGCAGTACTTC. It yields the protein CASRQGQYYEQYF.

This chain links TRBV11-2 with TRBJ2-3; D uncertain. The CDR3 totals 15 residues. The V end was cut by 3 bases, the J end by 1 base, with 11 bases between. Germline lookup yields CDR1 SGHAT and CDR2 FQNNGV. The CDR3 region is CASSFRQAGTDTQYF. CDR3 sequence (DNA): TGTGCCAGCAGCTTCAGGCAGGCCGGCACAGATACGCAGTATTTT.

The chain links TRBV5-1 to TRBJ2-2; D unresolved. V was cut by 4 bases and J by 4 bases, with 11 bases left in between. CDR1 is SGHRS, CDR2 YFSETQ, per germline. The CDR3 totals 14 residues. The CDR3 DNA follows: TGCGCCAGCAGCCGATCCATTGGCACCGGGGAGCTGTTTTTT. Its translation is CASSRSIGTGELFF.

CDR3 amino acids: CASSVGLAESEQFF. CDR3 nucleotides: TGTGCCAGCAGCGTCGGGCTAGCCGAAAGTGAGCAGTTCTTC. The chain employs TRBV9 and TRBJ2-1; a possible D gene is TRBD2 (5 bases). In germline, CDR1 is SGDLS, CDR2 YYNGEE. There are 14 residues in the CDR3. Deletions cut 2 bases from V and 9 bases from J, with 15 bases between. The whole variable domain, remainder taken from reference TRBV9 and TRBJ2-1, is DSGVTQTPKHLITATGQRVTLRCSPRSGDLSVYWYQQSLDQGLQFLIQYYNGEERAKGNILERFSAQQFPDLHSELNLSSLELGDSALYFCASSVGLAESEQFFGPGTRLTVL.

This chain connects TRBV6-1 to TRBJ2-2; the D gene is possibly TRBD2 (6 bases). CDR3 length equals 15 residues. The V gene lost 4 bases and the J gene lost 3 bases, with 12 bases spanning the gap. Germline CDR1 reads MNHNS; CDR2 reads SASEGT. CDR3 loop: CASSGSGLHTGELFF. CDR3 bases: TGTGCCAGCAGTGGATCGGGACTTCACACCGGGGAGCTGTTTTTT.

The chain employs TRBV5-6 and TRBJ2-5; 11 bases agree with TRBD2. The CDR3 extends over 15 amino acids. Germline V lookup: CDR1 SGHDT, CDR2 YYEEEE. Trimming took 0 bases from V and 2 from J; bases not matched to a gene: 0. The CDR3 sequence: CASSLGLAGQETQYF. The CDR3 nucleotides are TGTGCCAGCAGCTTGGGACTAGCGGGACAAGAGACCCAGTACTTC.

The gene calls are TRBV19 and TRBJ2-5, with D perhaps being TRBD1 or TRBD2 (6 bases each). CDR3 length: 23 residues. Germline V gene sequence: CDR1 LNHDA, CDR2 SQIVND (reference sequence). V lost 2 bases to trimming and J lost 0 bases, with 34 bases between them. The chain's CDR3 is CASSILGIGRSQLGGQHQETQYF. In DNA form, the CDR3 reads TGTGCCAGTAGTATATTGGGAATCGGCCGATCTCAATTGGGAGGACAGCACCAAGAGACCCAGTACTTC.

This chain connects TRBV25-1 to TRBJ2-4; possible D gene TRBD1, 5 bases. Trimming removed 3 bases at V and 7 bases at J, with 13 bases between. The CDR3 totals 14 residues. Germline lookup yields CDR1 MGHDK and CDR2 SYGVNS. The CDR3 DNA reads TGTGCCAGCAGTGATTCGGCTAAGGGGAACATTCAGTACTTC. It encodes CASSDSAKGNIQYF.

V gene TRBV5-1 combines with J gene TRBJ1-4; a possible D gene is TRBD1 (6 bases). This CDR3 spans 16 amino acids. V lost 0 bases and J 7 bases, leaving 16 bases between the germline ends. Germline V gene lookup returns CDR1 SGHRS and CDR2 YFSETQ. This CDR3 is CASSLDLQGTSEKLFF. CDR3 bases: TGCGCCAGCAGCTTGGATTTACAGGGTACGTCTGAAAAACTGTTTTTT.

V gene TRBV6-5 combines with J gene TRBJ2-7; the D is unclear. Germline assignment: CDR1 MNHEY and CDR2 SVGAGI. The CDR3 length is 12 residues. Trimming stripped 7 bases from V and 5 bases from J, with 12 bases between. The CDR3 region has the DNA TGTGCCAGCAAGGTCCTTGGCGACGAGCAGTACTTC. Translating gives CASKVLGDEQYF.

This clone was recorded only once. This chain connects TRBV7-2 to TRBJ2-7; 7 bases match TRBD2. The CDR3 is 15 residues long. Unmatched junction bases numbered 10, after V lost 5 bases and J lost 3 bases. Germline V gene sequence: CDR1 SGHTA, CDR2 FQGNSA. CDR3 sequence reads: CASSTRGSMGYEQYF. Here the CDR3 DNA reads TGTGCCAGCAGCACGCGGGGGAGTATGGGCTACGAGCAGTACTTC. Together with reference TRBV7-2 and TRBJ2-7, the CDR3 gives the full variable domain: GAGVSQSPSNKVTEKGKDVELRCDPISGHTALYWYRQSLGQGLEFLIYFQGNSAPDKSGLPSDRFSAERTGGSVSTLTIQRTQQEDSAVYLCASSTRGSMGYEQYFGPGTRLTVT.

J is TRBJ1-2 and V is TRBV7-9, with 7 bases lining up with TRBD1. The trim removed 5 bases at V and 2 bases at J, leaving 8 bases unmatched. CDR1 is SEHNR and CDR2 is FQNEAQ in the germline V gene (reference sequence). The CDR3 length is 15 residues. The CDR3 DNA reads TGTGCCAGCAGCCCAGACAGGGTCCCCAACTATGGCTACACCTTC. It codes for CASSPDRVPNYGYTF.

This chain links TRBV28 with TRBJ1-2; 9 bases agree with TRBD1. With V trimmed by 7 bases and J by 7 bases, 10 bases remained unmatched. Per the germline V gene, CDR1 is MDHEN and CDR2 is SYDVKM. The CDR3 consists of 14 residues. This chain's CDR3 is CASTEDRGIGGYTF. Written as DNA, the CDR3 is TGTGCCAGCACCGAGGACAGGGGAATTGGTGGCTACACCTTC.

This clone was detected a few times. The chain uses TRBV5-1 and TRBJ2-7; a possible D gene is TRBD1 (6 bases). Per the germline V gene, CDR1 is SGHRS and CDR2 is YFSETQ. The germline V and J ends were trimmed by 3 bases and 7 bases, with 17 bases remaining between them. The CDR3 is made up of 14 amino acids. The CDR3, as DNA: TGCGCCAGCAGCTCCAGGGACACCTCCACTGAGCAGTACTTC. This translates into CASSSRDTSTEQYF.

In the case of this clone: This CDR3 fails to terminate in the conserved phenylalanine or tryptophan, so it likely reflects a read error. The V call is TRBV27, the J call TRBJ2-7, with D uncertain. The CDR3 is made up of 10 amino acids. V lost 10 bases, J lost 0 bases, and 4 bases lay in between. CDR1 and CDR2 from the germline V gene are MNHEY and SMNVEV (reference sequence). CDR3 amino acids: CATGSYEQYL. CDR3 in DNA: TGTGCCACCGGCTCCTACGAGCAGTACCTC.

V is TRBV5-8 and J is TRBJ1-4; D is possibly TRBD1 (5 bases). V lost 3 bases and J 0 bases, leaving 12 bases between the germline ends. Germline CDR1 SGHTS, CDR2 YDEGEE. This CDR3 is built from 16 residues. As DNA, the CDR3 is TGTGCCAGCAGCTCCGGGGACGGAGCAACTAATGAAAAACTGTTTTTT. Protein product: CASSSGDGATNEKLFF.

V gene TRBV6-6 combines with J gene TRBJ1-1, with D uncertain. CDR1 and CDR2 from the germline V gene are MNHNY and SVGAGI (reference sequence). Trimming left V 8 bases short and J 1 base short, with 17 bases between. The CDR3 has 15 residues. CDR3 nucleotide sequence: TGTGCCAGCCCGCCCCCTGGGCAGTCGAACACTGAAGCTTTCTTT. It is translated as CASPPPGQSNTEAFF.

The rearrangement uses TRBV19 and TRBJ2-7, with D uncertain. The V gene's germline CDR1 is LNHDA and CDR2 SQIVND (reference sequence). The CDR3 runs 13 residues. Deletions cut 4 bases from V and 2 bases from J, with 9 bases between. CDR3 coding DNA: TGTGCCAGTAGTAATCTGGGAACCTACGAGCAGTACTTC. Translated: CASSNLGTYEQYF.

This chain's CDR3 is CASSRNQPQHF. For the CDR3, the DNA is TGTGCCAGCAGCCGGAATCAGCCCCAGCATTTT. V usage is TRBV28 and J usage is TRBJ1-5; D is ambiguous. Germline-derived CDR1 and CDR2 are MDHEN and SYDVKM. The V and J ends lost 6 bases and 4 bases respectively, with 4 bases between them. This CDR3 spans 11 amino acids.

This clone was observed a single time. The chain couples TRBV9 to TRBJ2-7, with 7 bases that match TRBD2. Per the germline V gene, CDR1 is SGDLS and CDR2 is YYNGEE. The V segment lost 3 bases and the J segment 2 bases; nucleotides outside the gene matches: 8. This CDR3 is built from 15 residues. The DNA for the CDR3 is TGTGCCAGCAGCGCAGGGCTAGCGGTGACCTACGAGCAGTACTTC. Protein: CASSAGLAVTYEQYF. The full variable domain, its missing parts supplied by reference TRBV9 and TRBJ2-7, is DSGVTQTPKHLITATGQRVTLRCSPRSGDLSVYWYQQSLDQGLQFLIQYYNGEERAKGNILERFSAQQFPDLHSELNLSSLELGDSALYFCASSAGLAVTYEQYFGPGTRLTVT.

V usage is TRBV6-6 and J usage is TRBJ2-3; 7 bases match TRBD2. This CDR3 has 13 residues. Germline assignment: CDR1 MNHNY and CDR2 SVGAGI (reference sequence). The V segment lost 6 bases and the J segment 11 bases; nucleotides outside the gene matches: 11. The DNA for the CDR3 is TGTGCCAGCAGACGGGGTAGGGAGGGCCGGCAGTATTTT. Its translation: CASRRGREGRQYF.

The CDR3 DNA sequence: TGTGCCAGTGGTTTCAGGGGTCTGAACACTGAAGCTTTCTTT. Protein product: CASGFRGLNTEAFF. The rearrangement joins TRBV19 to TRBJ1-1; possible D gene TRBD1, 6 bases. CDR3 length equals 14 residues. The V end was cut by 8 bases, the J end by 0 bases, with 13 bases between. The germline CDR1 and CDR2 sequences are LNHDA and SQIVND (reference sequence).

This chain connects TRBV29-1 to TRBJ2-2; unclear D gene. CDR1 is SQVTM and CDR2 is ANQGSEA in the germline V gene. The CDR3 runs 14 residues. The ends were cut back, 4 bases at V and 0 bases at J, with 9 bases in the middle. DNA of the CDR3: TGCAGCGTTGGGACCCGCTCGAACACCGGGGAGCTGTTTTTT. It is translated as CSVGTRSNTGELFF.

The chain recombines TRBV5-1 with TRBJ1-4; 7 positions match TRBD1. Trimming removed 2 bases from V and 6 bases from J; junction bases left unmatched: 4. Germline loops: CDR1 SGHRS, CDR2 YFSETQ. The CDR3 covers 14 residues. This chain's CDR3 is CASSLVGGDEKLFF. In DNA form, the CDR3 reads TGCGCCAGCAGCTTAGTAGGGGGCGATGAAAAACTGTTTTTT.

The CDR3 DNA follows: TGTGCCAGCAGCCAGTCCGGGGCCGCGAACACCGGGGAGCTGTTTTTT. It translates to CASSQSGAANTGELFF. The chain has TRBV4-2 and TRBJ2-2; D is perhaps TRBD1 or TRBD2 (5 bases each). The CDR3 has 16 residues. The germline gives CDR1 LGHNA, CDR2 YNFKEQ. V lost 3 bases and J 0 bases, leaving 11 bases between the germline ends.